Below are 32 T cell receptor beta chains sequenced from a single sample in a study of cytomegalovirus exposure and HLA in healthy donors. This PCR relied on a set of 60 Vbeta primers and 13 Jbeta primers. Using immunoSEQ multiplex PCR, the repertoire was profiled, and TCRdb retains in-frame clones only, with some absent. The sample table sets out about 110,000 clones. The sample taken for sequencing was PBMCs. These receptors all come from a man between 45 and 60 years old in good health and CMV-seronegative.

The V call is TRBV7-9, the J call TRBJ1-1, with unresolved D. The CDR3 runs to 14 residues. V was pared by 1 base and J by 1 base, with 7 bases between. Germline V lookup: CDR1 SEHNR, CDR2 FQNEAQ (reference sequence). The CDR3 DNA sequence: TGTGCCAGCAGCTTAGTTATCTGGAACACTGAAGCTTTCTTT. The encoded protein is CASSLVIWNTEAFF.

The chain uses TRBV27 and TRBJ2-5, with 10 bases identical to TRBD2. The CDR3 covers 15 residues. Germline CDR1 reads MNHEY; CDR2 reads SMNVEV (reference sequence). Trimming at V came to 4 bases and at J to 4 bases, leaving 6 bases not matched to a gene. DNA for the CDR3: TGTGCCAGCAGTTCGGCCGGGACTAGCGTAGAGACCCAGTACTTC. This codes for CASSSAGTSVETQYF.

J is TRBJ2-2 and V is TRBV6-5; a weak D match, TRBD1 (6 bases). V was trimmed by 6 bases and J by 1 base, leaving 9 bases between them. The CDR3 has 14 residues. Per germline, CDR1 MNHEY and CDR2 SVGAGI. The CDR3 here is CASRRTVNTGELFF. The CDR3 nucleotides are TGTGCCAGCAGGAGGACAGTGAACACCGGGGAGCTGTTTTTT.

The CDR3 is CASREDRTYEQYF. CDR3 DNA: TGTGCCAGCAGAGAAGACAGGACCTACGAGCAGTACTTC. J is TRBJ2-7 and V is TRBV6-6; D perhaps matches TRBD1 (6 bases). V dropped 6 bases and J dropped 2 bases, with 11 bases sitting between them. There are 13 residues in the CDR3. The germline V gene encodes CDR1 MNHNY and CDR2 SVGAGI (reference sequence).

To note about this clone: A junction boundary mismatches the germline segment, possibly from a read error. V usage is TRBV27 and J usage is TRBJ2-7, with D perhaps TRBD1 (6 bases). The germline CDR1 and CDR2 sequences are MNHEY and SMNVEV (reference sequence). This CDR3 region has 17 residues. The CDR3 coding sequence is TGTGCCAGCAGTTCACGTGACGGACAGAAAGAGACCTACGGGCAGTACTTC. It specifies CASSSRDGQKETYGQYF.

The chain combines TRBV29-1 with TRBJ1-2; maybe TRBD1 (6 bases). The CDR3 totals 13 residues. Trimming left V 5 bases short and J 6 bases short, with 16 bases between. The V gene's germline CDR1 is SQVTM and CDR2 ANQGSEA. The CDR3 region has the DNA TGCAGCGTTCGGACCGCAGGGGTAGATGGCTACACCTTC. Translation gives CSVRTAGVDGYTF.

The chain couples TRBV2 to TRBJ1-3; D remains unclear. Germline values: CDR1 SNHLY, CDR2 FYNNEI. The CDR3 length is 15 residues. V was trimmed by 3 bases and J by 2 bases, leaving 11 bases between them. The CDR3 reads CASSERADPGNTIYF. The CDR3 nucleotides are TGTGCCAGCAGTGAGAGGGCAGACCCTGGAAACACCATATATTTT.

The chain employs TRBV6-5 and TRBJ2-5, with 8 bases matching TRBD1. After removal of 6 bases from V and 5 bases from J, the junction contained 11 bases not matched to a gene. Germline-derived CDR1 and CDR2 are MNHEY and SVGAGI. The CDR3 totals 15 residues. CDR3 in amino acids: CASSPDRGQVETQYF. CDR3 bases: TGTGCCAGCAGCCCCGACAGGGGCCAAGTTGAGACCCAGTACTTC.

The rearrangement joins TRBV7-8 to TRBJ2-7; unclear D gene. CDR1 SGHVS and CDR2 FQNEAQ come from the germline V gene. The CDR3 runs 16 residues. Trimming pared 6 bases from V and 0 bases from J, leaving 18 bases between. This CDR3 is CASSSGSSVNSYEQYF. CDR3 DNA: TGTGCCAGCAGTTCAGGCTCCTCGGTGAACTCCTACGAGCAGTACTTC.

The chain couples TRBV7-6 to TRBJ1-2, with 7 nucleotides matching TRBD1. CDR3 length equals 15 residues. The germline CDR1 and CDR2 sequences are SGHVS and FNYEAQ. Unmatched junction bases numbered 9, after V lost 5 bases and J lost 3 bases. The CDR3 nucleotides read TGTGCCAGCAGCCTAAAACAGGGGATAGACTATGGCTACACCTTC. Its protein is CASSLKQGIDYGYTF.

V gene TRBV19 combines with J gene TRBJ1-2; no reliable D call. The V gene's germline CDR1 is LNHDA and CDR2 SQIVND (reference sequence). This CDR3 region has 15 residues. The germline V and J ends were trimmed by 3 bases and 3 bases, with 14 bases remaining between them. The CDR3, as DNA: TGTGCCAGTAGTATCCCCGGGATCAATCACTATGGCTACACCTTC. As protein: CASSIPGINHYGYTF.

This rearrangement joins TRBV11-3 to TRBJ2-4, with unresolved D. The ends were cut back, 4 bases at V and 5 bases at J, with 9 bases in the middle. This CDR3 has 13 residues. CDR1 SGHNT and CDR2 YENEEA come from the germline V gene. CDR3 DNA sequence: TGTGCCAGCAGCTCCAGGCAGGAAAACATTCAGTACTTC. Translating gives CASSSRQENIQYF.

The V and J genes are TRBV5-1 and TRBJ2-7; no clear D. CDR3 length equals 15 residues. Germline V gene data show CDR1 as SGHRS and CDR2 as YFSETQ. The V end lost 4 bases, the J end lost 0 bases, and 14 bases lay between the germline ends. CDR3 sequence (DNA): TGCGCCAGCAGCGCGGATCCCCCGAGCTCCTACGAGCAGTACTTC. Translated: CASSADPPSSYEQYF.

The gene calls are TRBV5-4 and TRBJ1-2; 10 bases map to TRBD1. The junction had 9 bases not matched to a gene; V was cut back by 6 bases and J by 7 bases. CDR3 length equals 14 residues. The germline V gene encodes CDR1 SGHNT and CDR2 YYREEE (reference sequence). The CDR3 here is CASNLDRGIVGYTF. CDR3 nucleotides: TGTGCCAGCAACCTGGACAGGGGGATAGTTGGCTACACCTTC.

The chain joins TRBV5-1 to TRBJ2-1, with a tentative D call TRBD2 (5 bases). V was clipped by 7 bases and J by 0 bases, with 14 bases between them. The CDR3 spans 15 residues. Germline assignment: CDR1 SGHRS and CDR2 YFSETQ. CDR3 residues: CASGIGVSSYNEQFF. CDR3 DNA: TGCGCCAGCGGCATCGGGGTGAGCTCCTACAATGAGCAGTTCTTC.

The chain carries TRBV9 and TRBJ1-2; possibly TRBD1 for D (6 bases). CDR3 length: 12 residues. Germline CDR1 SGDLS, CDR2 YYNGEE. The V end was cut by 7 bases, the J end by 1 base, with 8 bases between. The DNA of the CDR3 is TGTGCCAGCTCAGGGGTTAACTATGGCTACACCTTC. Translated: CASSGVNYGYTF. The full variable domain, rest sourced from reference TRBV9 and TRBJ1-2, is DSGVTQTPKHLITATGQRVTLRCSPRSGDLSVYWYQQSLDQGLQFLIQYYNGEERAKGNILERFSAQQFPDLHSELNLSSLELGDSALYFCASSGVNYGYTFGSGTRLTVV.

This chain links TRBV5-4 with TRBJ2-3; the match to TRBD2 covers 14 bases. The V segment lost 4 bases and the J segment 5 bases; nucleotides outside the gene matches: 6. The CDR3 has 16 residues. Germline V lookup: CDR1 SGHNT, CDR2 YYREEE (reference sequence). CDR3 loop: CASSLGLAGVEDTQYF. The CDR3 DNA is TGTGCCAGCAGCCTGGGACTAGCGGGAGTCGAAGATACGCAGTATTTT.

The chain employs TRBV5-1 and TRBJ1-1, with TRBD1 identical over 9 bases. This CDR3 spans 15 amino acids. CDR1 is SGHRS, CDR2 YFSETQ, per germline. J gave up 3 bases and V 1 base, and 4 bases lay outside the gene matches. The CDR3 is CASSLPGQGYTEAFF. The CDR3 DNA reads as TGCGCCAGCAGCTTGCCGGGACAGGGCTACACTGAAGCTTTCTTT.

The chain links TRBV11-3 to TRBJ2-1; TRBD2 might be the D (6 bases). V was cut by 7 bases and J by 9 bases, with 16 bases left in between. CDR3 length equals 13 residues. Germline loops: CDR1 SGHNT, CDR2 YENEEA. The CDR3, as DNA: TGTGCCAGCACTACGTACGGGAGTGGTGAGCAGTTCTTC. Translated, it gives CASTTYGSGEQFF.

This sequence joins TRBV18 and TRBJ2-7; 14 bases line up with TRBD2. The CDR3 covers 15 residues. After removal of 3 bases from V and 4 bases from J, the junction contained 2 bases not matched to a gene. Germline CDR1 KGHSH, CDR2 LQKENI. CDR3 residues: CASSPGTSGRYEQYF. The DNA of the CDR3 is TGTGCCAGCTCACCCGGGACTAGCGGGAGATACGAGCAGTACTTC. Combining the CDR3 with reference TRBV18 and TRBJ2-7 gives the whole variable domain NAGVMQNPRHLVRRRGQEARLRCSPMKGHSHVYWYRQLPEEGLKFMVYLQKENIIDESGMPKERFSAEFPKEGPSILRIQQVVRGDSAAYFCASSPGTSGRYEQYFGPGTRLTVT.

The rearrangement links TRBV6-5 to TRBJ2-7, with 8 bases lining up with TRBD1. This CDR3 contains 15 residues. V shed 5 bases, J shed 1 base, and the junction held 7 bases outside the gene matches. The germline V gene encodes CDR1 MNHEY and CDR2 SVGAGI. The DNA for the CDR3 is TGTGCCAGCAGTCCACCCGGGACAGGATCCTACGAGCAGTACTTC. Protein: CASSPPGTGSYEQYF.

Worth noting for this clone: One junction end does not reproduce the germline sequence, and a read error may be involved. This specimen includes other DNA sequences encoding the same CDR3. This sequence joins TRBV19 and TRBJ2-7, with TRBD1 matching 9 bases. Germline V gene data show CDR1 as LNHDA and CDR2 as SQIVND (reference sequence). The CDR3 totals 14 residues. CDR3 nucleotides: TGTGCCAGTAGCATAGACAGGGGGAACTACGAGCAGTACTTC. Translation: CASSIDRGNYEQYF.

Here the CDR3 reads CASSSNRDPGGTIYF. CDR3 DNA: TGTGCCAGCAGCTCCAACAGGGACCCGGGCGGCACCATATATTTT. This chain connects TRBV13 to TRBJ1-3; tentative D call: TRBD1 (6 bases). Per germline, CDR1 PRHDT and CDR2 FYEKMQ (reference sequence). The CDR3 spans 15 residues. Trimming cost V 4 bases and J 9 bases, with 19 bases left between them. The full variable domain, rest sourced from reference TRBV13 and TRBJ1-3, is AAGVIQSPRHLIKEKRETATLKCYPIPRHDTVYWYQQGPGQDPQFLISFYEKMQSDKGSIPDRFSAQQFSDYHSELNMSSLELGDSALYFCASSSNRDPGGTIYFGEGSWLTVV.

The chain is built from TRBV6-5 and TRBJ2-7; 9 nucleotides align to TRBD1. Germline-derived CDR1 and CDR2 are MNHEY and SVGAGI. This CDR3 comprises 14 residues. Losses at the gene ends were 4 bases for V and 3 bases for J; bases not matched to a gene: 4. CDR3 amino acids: CASSWQTGGYEQYF. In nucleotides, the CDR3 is TGTGCCAGCAGTTGGCAGACAGGGGGCTACGAGCAGTACTTC.

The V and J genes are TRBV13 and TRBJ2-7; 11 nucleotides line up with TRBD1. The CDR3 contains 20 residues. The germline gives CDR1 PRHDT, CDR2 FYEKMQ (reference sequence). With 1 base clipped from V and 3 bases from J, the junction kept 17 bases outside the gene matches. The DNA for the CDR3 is TGTGCCAGCAGCTTAGCCGAGGACAGGGGGCCAGGACTAGGTGGCTACGAGCAGTACTTC. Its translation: CASSLAEDRGPGLGGYEQYF.

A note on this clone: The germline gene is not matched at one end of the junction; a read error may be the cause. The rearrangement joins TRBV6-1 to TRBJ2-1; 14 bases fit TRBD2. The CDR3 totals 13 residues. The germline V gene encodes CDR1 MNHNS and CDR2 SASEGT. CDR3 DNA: TGTGCCTGCAGACTAGCGGGGGGGCTTGAGCAGTTCTTC. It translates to CACRLAGGLEQFF.

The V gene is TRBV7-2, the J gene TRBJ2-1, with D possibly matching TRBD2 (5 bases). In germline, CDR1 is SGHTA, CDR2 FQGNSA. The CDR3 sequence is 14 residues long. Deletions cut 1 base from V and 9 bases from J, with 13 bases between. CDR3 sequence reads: CASSLGSRVGEQFF. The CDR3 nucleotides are TGTGCCAGCAGCTTAGGGTCGAGGGTAGGTGAGCAGTTCTTC.

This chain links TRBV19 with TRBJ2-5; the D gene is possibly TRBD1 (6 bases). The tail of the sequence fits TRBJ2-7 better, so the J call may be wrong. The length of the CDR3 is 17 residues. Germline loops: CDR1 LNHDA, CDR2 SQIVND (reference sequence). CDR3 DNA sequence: TGTGCCAGTAGGCCAAACCCACAGGGAAGGGTTTTCTACGAGCAGTACTTC. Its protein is CASRPNPQGRVFYEQYF.

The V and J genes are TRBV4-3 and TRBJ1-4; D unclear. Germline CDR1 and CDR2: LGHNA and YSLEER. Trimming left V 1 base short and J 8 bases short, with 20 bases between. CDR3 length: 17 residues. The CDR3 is CASSQVGSVWGEEKLFF. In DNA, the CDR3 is TGCGCCAGCAGCCAAGTGGGGTCGGTGTGGGGAGAAGAAAAACTGTTTTTT.

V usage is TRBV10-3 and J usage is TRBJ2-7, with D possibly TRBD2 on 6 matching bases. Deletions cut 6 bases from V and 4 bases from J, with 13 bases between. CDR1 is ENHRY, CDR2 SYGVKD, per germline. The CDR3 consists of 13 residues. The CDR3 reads CAISLDGGYEQYF. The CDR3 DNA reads TGTGCCATCAGCCTGGACGGGGGATACGAGCAGTACTTC.

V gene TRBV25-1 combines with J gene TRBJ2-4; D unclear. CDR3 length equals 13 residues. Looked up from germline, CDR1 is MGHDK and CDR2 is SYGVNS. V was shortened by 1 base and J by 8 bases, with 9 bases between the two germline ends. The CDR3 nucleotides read TGTGCCAGCAGTGAATCCGGTCCCTACATTCAGTACTTC. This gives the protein CASSESGPYIQYF.

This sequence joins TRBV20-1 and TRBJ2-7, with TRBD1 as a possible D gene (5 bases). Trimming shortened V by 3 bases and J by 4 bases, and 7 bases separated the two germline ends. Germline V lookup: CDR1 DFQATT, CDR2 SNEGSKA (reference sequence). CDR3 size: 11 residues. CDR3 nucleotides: TGCAGTGCTAGCGACAGTTACGAGCAGTACTTC. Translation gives CSASDSYEQYF.